A single sample is the source of the 14 T cell receptor beta chains below, sequenced in a study of cytomegalovirus exposure and HLA in healthy donors. It was with 60 Vbeta and 13 Jbeta primers that the PCR ran. Method: immunoSEQ multiplex PCR; TCRdb's copy keeps in-frame clones and lacks some. Of 95,000 to 150,000 clones in the sample, about three quarters were seen once. Sequencing was performed on PBMCs. Receptors originate from a man aged 25 to 40 in good health and CMV-seronegative.

The chain uses TRBV9 and TRBJ2-5; 8 bases are a match to TRBD2. The CDR3 sequence is 15 residues long. CDR1 and CDR2 from the germline V gene are SGDLS and YYNGEE. V gave up 0 bases and J gave up 6 bases; unmatched junction bases: 7. CDR3 nucleotides: TGTGCCAGCAGCGTAGGCGGGGGGCAATCAAAGACCCAGTACTTC. As protein: CASSVGGGQSKTQYF. Full variable domain (remainder filled in from reference TRBV9 and TRBJ2-5): DSGVTQTPKHLITATGQRVTLRCSPRSGDLSVYWYQQSLDQGLQFLIQYYNGEERAKGNILERFSAQQFPDLHSELNLSSLELGDSALYFCASSVGGGQSKTQYFGPGTRLLVL.

V gene TRBV6-5 combines with J gene TRBJ2-7, with 7 bases lining up with TRBD1. The CDR3 sequence is 14 residues long. The J segment lost 4 bases and the V segment lost 6 bases, leaving 9 bases of the junction unmatched. Germline V gene data show CDR1 as MNHEY and CDR2 as SVGAGI. In DNA, the CDR3 is TGTGCCAGCAGCCTCGGACAGGTTCGGTACGAGCAGTACTTC. Amino acid sequence: CASSLGQVRYEQYF.

The J gene is TRBJ2-2, the V gene TRBV14, with D perhaps matching TRBD1 (6 bases). Trimming shortened V by 7 bases and J by 7 bases, and 16 bases separated the two germline ends. Looked up from germline, CDR1 is SGHDN and CDR2 is FVKESK. The CDR3 spans 14 residues. The CDR3 DNA reads TGTGCCAGCAAAAAAACAGGGATTAACGGGGAGCTGTTTTTT. Amino acids: CASKKTGINGELFF.

This clone came up a few times. This chain joins TRBV19 and TRBJ2-7; possibly TRBD2 for D (5 bases). Trimming took 1 base from V and 6 from J, leaving 10 bases between them. The CDR3 sequence is 13 residues long. Germline V gene data show CDR1 as LNHDA and CDR2 as SQIVND (reference sequence). CDR3 nucleotide sequence: TGTGCCAGTAGTATAGGAAGAGGAGGCGAGCAGTACTTC. It is translated as CASSIGRGGEQYF.

The V gene is TRBV7-7, the J gene TRBJ2-7, with a weak D call TRBD1 (7 bases). This CDR3 comprises 12 residues. Germline V gene data show CDR1 as SSHAT and CDR2 as FNYEAQ (reference sequence). V was pared by 5 bases and J by 6 bases, with 11 bases between. The DNA of the CDR3 is TGTGCCAGCAGCCTTCAGGGGGGCGAGCAGTACTTC. It encodes CASSLQGGEQYF.

V is TRBV19 and J is TRBJ2-3, with 10 bases fitting TRBD2. The CDR3 has 15 residues. V was clipped by 6 bases and J by 3 bases; unmatched bases: 6. The germline gives CDR1 LNHDA, CDR2 SQIVND (reference sequence). CDR3 nucleotide sequence: TGTGCCAGTAGGAAATCTAGCGGGAGAACAGATACGCAGTATTTT. Translation gives CASRKSSGRTDTQYF.

The chain employs TRBV7-2 and TRBJ1-5; 7 nucleotides line up with TRBD1. With V trimmed by 2 bases and J by 3 bases, 7 bases remained unmatched. The CDR3 has 16 amino acids. The V gene's germline CDR1 is SGHTA and CDR2 FQGNSA. In DNA form, the CDR3 reads TGTGCCAGCAGCTTACTGAGCGGACAGGACAATCAGCCCCAGCATTTT. Translated, it gives CASSLLSGQDNQPQHF.

V usage is TRBV6-7 and J usage is TRBJ2-7, with D possibly TRBD2 on 7 matching bases. TRBV6-7 is an open reading frame whose function is uncertain. V dropped 0 bases and J dropped 3 bases, with 15 bases sitting between them. The CDR3 covers 16 residues. The DNA for the CDR3 is TGTGCCAGCAGTTACTCTGAAGGGGGGGCCAGCTACGAGCAGTACTTC. This translates into CASSYSEGGASYEQYF.

V gene TRBV18 combines with J gene TRBJ1-2, with TRBD1 identical over 9 bases. V lost 3 bases, J lost 2 bases, and 7 bases stayed unmatched. The CDR3 covers 16 residues. Germline CDR1 and CDR2: KGHSH and LQKENI. CDR3 amino acids: CASSPKDRGVNYGYTF. The CDR3 region has the DNA TGTGCCAGCTCACCGAAAGACAGGGGGGTAAACTATGGCTACACCTTC.

The gene calls are TRBV14 and TRBJ2-5; maybe TRBD2 (5 bases). The germline V and J ends were trimmed by 1 base and 5 bases, with 23 bases remaining between them. CDR1 and CDR2 from the germline V gene are SGHDN and FVKESK. This CDR3 contains 18 residues. CDR3 region: CASSQVGVGRRLLETQYF. The DNA of the CDR3 is TGTGCCAGCAGCCAAGTCGGGGTGGGCAGGAGGCTTTTGGAGACCCAGTACTTC.

The chain is built from TRBV7-3 and TRBJ2-3; no firm D call. The V end lost 5 bases, the J end lost 1 base, and 10 bases lay between the germline ends. The CDR3 loop spans 14 amino acids. Looked up from germline, CDR1 is SGHTA and CDR2 is FQGTGA. The DNA for the CDR3 is TGTGCCAGCAGCCCTTCGGCGGGCACAGATACGCAGTATTTT. It is translated as CASSPSAGTDTQYF.

The table lists this clone with a count of one. This chain uses TRBV5-1 with TRBJ2-2; TRBD2 matches 9 bases. The CDR3 runs to 15 residues. J was trimmed by 5 bases and V by 0 bases; bases with no gene match: 2. Germline values: CDR1 SGHRS, CDR2 YFSETQ. The CDR3 region is CASSLETSGTGELFF. CDR3 nucleotides: TGCGCCAGCAGCTTGGAAACTAGCGGGACCGGGGAGCTGTTTTTT.

The chain links TRBV5-6 to TRBJ1-2, with 9 positions matching TRBD1. The V and J ends lost 5 bases and 4 bases, in that order; junction bases with no gene match: 12. CDR1 and CDR2 (germline): SGHDT, YYEEEE. This CDR3 has 16 residues. The CDR3 DNA follows: TGTGCCAGCAGGCCGGGACCCGGGACAGGGTTCTATGGCTACACCTTC. Its translation: CASRPGPGTGFYGYTF.

DNA for the CDR3: TGTGCCATCAGGCCACGAGACTCATCCACAGATACGCAGTATTTT. Its protein is CAIRPRDSSTDTQYF. The chain employs TRBV10-3 and TRBJ2-3; D unclear. CDR1 ENHRY and CDR2 SYGVKD come from the germline V gene. Trimming took 6 bases from V and 2 from J, leaving 15 bases between them. This CDR3 spans 15 amino acids.